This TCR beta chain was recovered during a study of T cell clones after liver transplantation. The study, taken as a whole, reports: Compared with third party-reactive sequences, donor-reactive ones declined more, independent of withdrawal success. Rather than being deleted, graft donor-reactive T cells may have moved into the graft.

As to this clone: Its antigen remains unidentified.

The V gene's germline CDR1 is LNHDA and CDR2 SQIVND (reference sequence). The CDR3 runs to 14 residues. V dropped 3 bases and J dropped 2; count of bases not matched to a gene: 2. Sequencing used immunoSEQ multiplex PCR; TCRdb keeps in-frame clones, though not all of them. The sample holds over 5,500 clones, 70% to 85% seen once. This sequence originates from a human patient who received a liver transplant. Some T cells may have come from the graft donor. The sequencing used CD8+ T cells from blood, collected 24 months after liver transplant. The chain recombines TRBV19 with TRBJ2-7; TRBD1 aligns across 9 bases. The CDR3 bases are TGTGCCAGTAGTATGGGACAGGGCGCCTACGAGCAGTACTTC. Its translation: CASSMGQGAYEQYF.